Listed below are T cell receptor beta chains from one sample, sequenced in a study of beta chain features in type 1 diabetes. The assay was immunoSEQ multiplex PCR, and TCRdb's table has in-frame clones only and misses some. The table includes hundreds of thousands of clones, under 15% detected once. Sample: naive CD4+ T cells from blood. These receptor sequences come from a man aged 18 to 35 with type 1 diabetes. Each CDR3 is given with its conserved first and last residue. D genes are given only for firm matches. The size field is filled for only some rows; it gives once, few, many or a size class.

TGCGCCAGCAGCCAAGGACAGGGGCACGGGGAGCTGTTTTTT,CASSQGQGHGELFF,few,TRBV4-1,TRBD1,TRBJ2-2
TGTGCCAGTAGTCGGGACTCCCCTCGGGCAGATACGCAGTATTTT,CASSRDSPRADTQYF,few,TRBV19,.,TRBJ2-3
TGTGCCAGCTCGCGACAGGGGAAAAGCTCTGGGGCCAACGTCCTGACTTTC,CASSRQGKSSGANVLTF,few,TRBV18,TRBD1,TRBJ2-6
TGTGCCATCGGGACTAGCGGGTACAATGAGCAGTTCTTC,CAIGTSGYNEQFF,.,TRBV10-3,TRBD2,TRBJ2-1
TGTGCCACCTCTATCCTAGCGGGGGGGCCTACAGATACGCAGTATTTT,CATSILAGGPTDTQYF,.,TRBV30,TRBD2,TRBJ2-3
TGTGCCAGCACCTTGGGGACCGGGGGGAACACTGAAGCTTTCTTT,CASTLGTGGNTEAFF,.,TRBV6-5,.,TRBJ1-1
TGTGCCTGGAGTGTACGAAGGGAGGGGACTGAAGCTTTCTTT,CAWSVRREGTEAFF,.,TRBV30,.,TRBJ1-1
TGTGCCACCAGCAGAGATGTTTCAGGGAGGTACGAGACCCAGTACTTC,CATSRDVSGRYETQYF,.,TRBV15,.,TRBJ2-5
TGTGCCAGCAGAAGGAGGACTTTCGAACAGGAGACCCAGTACTTC,CASRRRTFEQETQYF,few,TRBV25-1,.,TRBJ2-5
TGTGCCAGCTCACCGCCCGGACTGTTTCAAGAGACCCAGTACTTC,CASSPPGLFQETQYF,.,TRBV18,.,TRBJ2-5
TGTGCCTGGAGCGCCACGGGAAAATATAGCTCTGGAAACACCATATATTTT,CAWSATGKYSSGNTIYF,few,TRBV30,.,TRBJ1-3
TGCAGCGCCGTGTTTCCTAGCGGGGCCAATGAGCAGTTCTTC,CSAVFPSGANEQFF,.,TRBV29-1,TRBD2,TRBJ2-1
TGTGCCAGCAGCCGACGGATGGCTCCCCTCCACTTT,CASSRRMAPLHF,few,TRBV6-5,.,TRBJ1-6
TGTGCCAGCAGTAGAGAAGGACGAGAGAACACTGAAGCTTTCTTT,CASSREGRENTEAFF,.,TRBV2,.,TRBJ1-1
TGCAGCGTTCGGACTGCTGGGGGAACTGAAGCTTTCTTT,CSVRTAGGTEAFF,few,TRBV29-1,.,TRBJ1-1
TGTGCCTGGAGTGTACTGGGGCAGGGGGCTTCACCCCTCCACTTT,CAWSVLGQGASPLHF,few,TRBV30,TRBD1,TRBJ1-6
TGTGCCTGGAGTCCGTTCCAGGGCTACAATGAGCAGTTCTTC,CAWSPFQGYNEQFF,.,TRBV30,.,TRBJ2-1
TGTGCCTGGGCCATAATGAACACTGAAGCTTTCTTT,CAWAIMNTEAFF,.,TRBV30,.,TRBJ1-1
TGTGCCAGCAGCTTGTTAGGGTACGAAGAGACCCAGTACTTC,CASSLLGYEETQYF,.,TRBV5-4,.,TRBJ2-5
TGTGCCAGCAGTCCCGACTTAACATCCTACGAGCAGTACTTC,CASSPDLTSYEQYF,.,TRBV27,.,TRBJ2-7
TGTGCCAGCAGCCTCAATTCGGGGGTTACTGAAGCTTTCTTT,CASSLNSGVTEAFF,few,TRBV7-2,.,TRBJ1-1
TGTGCCAGCATGGTAGGGCTTGAATCACCCCTCCACTTT,CASMVGLESPLHF,.,TRBV2,.,TRBJ1-6
TGTGCCTGGACGCCGGGACCTCATTTAGGTCAGCCCCAGCATTTT,CAWTPGPHLGQPQHF,few,TRBV30,.,TRBJ1-5
TGCGCCAGCAGCCCCGGGACCCCCGGGGAGCAGTACTTC,CASSPGTPGEQYF,.,TRBV10-2,.,TRBJ2-7
TGTGCCTGGAATAGACCGGGGTCCGGGTCCCAGCATTTT,CAWNRPGSGSQHF,.,TRBV30,.,TRBJ1-5
TGTGCCAGTAGTAAGGACACAGATACGCAGTATTTT,CASSKDTDTQYF,.,TRBV19,.,TRBJ2-3
TGTGCCAGCAGCCCTACAGGGAGAGGGGAGACCCAGTACTTC,CASSPTGRGETQYF,.,TRBV7-2,.,TRBJ2-5
TGTGCCAGCAGCGCTGACGTACTCTATGGCTACACCTTC,CASSADVLYGYTF,few,TRBV13,.,TRBJ1-2
TGCAGCGTTGAAGCCCCAGGGATAAATGGCTACACCTTC,CSVEAPGINGYTF,few,TRBV29-1,.,TRBJ1-2
TGCGCCAGCAGTGAGGGGACGGCTGCCACAGATACGCAGTATTTT,CASSEGTAATDTQYF,few,TRBV10-1,.,TRBJ2-3
TGTGCCAGCGGGGGCCGTACAGATACGCAGTATTTT,CASGGRTDTQYF,few,TRBV27,.,TRBJ2-3
TGTGCCAGTAGTCAGACTCCAGATACGCAGTATTTT,CASSQTPDTQYF,few,TRBV19,.,TRBJ2-3
TGTGCCTGGAGTGAAACGAGTGTTCCGGGGGGCGAGCAGTACTTC,CAWSETSVPGGEQYF,.,TRBV30,TRBD2,TRBJ2-7
TGTGCCAGCAGCAAGACTAGCGGGGCCTTTCAAGAGACCCAGTACTTC,CASSKTSGAFQETQYF,.,TRBV14,TRBD2,TRBJ2-5
TGCGCCAGCAGCCAAGAAACAGGTCGCTCCTATGGCTACACCTTC,CASSQETGRSYGYTF,few,TRBV4-1,.,TRBJ1-2
TGCAGCGTTGCGACCCGACAGTCCTACGAGCAGTACTTC,CSVATRQSYEQYF,few,TRBV29-1,.,TRBJ2-7
TGTGCCAGCAGCCCTATCGTGGGGTTTCAAGATACGCAGTATTTT,CASSPIVGFQDTQYF,.,TRBV7-2,.,TRBJ2-3
TGTGCCAGCAGCTCGGTTCCTCCGGGACAGGCTTACAATGAGCAGTTCTTC,CASSSVPPGQAYNEQFF,once,TRBV5-4,TRBD1,TRBJ2-1
TGTGCCAGCAGCGTAGACAGGAACGAGCAGTACTTC,CASSVDRNEQYF,.,TRBV9,.,TRBJ2-7
TGTGCCAGCAGCTCCGCTCCGGCGGGAGGGGGCCAAGAGACCCAGTACTTC,CASSSAPAGGGQETQYF,few,TRBV7-2,TRBD2,TRBJ2-5
TGTGCCAGTAGTGAGGACAGGGGCTCCTACGAGCAGTACTTC,CASSEDRGSYEQYF,few,TRBV19,TRBD1,TRBJ2-7
TGCGCCAGCAGCATGGGACAGGTGAACACTGAAGCTTTCTTT,CASSMGQVNTEAFF,few,TRBV4-1,TRBD1,TRBJ1-1
TGTGCCTGGAGTCCAGACAGTAATGGAGAGACCCAGTACTTC,CAWSPDSNGETQYF,.,TRBV30,.,TRBJ2-5
TGTGCCAGCAGTTACTCGAGCGGAAACAATGAGCAGTTCTTC,CASSYSSGNNEQFF,.,TRBV6-5,.,TRBJ2-1
TGTGCCATCAGTGAGAGGGGTGGAGGGACAGATACGCAGTATTTT,CAISERGGGTDTQYF,many,TRBV10-3,.,TRBJ2-3
TGCAGCCTTGGGACAGCACAAGAGACCCAGTACTTC,CSLGTAQETQYF,few,TRBV29-1,TRBD1,TRBJ2-5
TGTGCCTGGAAGGGCTCTGGAAACACCATATATTTT,CAWKGSGNTIYF,few,TRBV30,.,TRBJ1-3
TGCAGCGTCGGTGGGGGACGTCACTATGGCTACACCTTC,CSVGGGRHYGYTF,.,TRBV29-1,.,TRBJ1-2
TGTGCCAGCTCACTGCGGGACCCCTATGGCTACACCTTC,CASSLRDPYGYTF,.,TRBV18,.,TRBJ1-2
TGTGCCAGCAGCCTAGCGGGGGCCCTGACAGATACGCAGTATTTT,CASSLAGALTDTQYF,.,TRBV14,TRBD2,TRBJ2-3
TGTGCCAGCAGCGAAAGAGGGGACCCTTCAGATACGCAGTATTTT,CASSERGDPSDTQYF,.,TRBV7-3,.,TRBJ2-3
TGTGCCAGTAGTAGGGTCTTGAATAGCAATCAGCCCCAGCATTTT,CASSRVLNSNQPQHF,few,TRBV19,.,TRBJ1-5
TGTGCCTGGAGTATCGAGGGGGGGCTGAACACTGAAGCTTTCTTT,CAWSIEGGLNTEAFF,.,TRBV30,.,TRBJ1-1
TGCGCCAGCAGCTTGGGCGGGTACGAGCAGTACTTC,CASSLGGYEQYF,.,TRBV5-1,.,TRBJ2-7
TGTGCCACCAGCACGGGACTAGCGGTCTACAATGAGCAGTTCTTC,CATSTGLAVYNEQFF,.,TRBV15,TRBD2,TRBJ2-1
TGTGCCAGCAGCTTGCGCGGACAGCGCCTCACAGATACGCAGTATTTT,CASSLRGQRLTDTQYF,few,TRBV11-2,.,TRBJ2-3
TGTGCCAGCAGCCCCCCCCTGACGAACACTGAAGCTTTCTTT,CASSPPLTNTEAFF,few,TRBV7-9,.,TRBJ1-1